This is a list of T cell receptor beta chains from one sample in a study of blood T cell repertoires in COVID-19. Sequencing was performed with immunoSEQ multiplex PCR; in TCRdb, only in-frame clones are kept and a portion is missing. This sample has more than 95,000 clones, with roughly nine tenths found just once. The material sequenced was peripheral blood. Receptors were obtained from a human donor in a cohort sampled during active COVID-19. CDR3s include the opening cysteine and the closing phenylalanine or tryptophan. Size is omitted from some rows. Given values are once, few, many or a class for expanded clones.

cdr3_aa: CASSLQLDRGVQEKLFF
cdr3_length: 17
v_call: TRBV4-1
j_call: TRBJ1-4
clone_size: .

cdr3_aa: CASSSLAPGQGLNIQYF
cdr3_length: 17
v_call: TRBV28
j_call: TRBJ2-4
clone_size: .

cdr3_aa: CATSRTGTIADTQYF
cdr3_length: 15
v_call: TRBV15
j_call: TRBJ2-3
clone_size: .

cdr3_aa: CASSFAGYRVPSTDTQYF
cdr3_length: 18
v_call: TRBV28
j_call: TRBJ2-3
clone_size: .

cdr3_aa: CASSEMDSYYEQYF
cdr3_length: 14
v_call: TRBV2
j_call: TRBJ2-7
clone_size: few

cdr3_aa: CASSAGQGYRETQYF
cdr3_length: 15
v_call: TRBV11-2
j_call: TRBJ2-5
clone_size: .

cdr3_aa: CASSQLAGADWDEQFF
cdr3_length: 16
v_call: TRBV4-1
j_call: TRBJ2-1
clone_size: once

cdr3_aa: CASSLPLVGTTSYNEQFF
cdr3_length: 18
v_call: TRBV7-9
j_call: TRBJ2-1
clone_size: .

cdr3_aa: CASSLGGEGAYEQYF
cdr3_length: 15
v_call: TRBV11-2
j_call: TRBJ2-7
clone_size: .

cdr3_aa: CASSRTGGNTGELFF
cdr3_length: 15
v_call: TRBV5-1
j_call: TRBJ2-2
clone_size: .

cdr3_aa: CASSKGLAVRTDTQYF
cdr3_length: 16
v_call: TRBV5-6
j_call: TRBJ2-3
clone_size: .

cdr3_aa: CASSNLAGNEQFF
cdr3_length: 13
v_call: TRBV11-3
j_call: TRBJ2-1
clone_size: .

cdr3_aa: CASTLPGTGRGEQYF
cdr3_length: 15
v_call: TRBV19
j_call: TRBJ2-7
clone_size: .

cdr3_aa: CASSTPSGRRNEQFF
cdr3_length: 15
v_call: TRBV7-9
j_call: TRBJ2-1
clone_size: .

cdr3_aa: CATSDITRDTGELFF
cdr3_length: 15
v_call: TRBV24-1
j_call: TRBJ2-2
clone_size: .

cdr3_aa: CASSVGQSSYNEQFF
cdr3_length: 15
v_call: TRBV2
j_call: TRBJ2-1
clone_size: .

cdr3_aa: CASSLNPSGYQETQYF
cdr3_length: 16
v_call: TRBV7-2
j_call: TRBJ2-5
clone_size: .

cdr3_aa: CASSRRQSLVAEGELFF
cdr3_length: 17
v_call: TRBV6-6
j_call: TRBJ2-2
clone_size: .

cdr3_aa: CASSPGLAGENTGELFF
cdr3_length: 17
v_call: TRBV5-4
j_call: TRBJ2-2
clone_size: few

cdr3_aa: CASSFSPGQGGDEAFF
cdr3_length: 16
v_call: TRBV6-2/TRBV6-3
j_call: TRBJ1-1
clone_size: .

cdr3_aa: CASSLRGRHDTEAFF
cdr3_length: 15
v_call: TRBV28
j_call: TRBJ1-1
clone_size: .

cdr3_aa: CASTPGQGYNEQFF
cdr3_length: 14
v_call: TRBV11-1
j_call: TRBJ2-1
clone_size: .

cdr3_aa: CASRLEAGGQDTQYF
cdr3_length: 15
v_call: TRBV6-6
j_call: TRBJ2-3
clone_size: .

cdr3_aa: CASSRDYARTDTQYF
cdr3_length: 15
v_call: TRBV2
j_call: TRBJ2-3
clone_size: .

cdr3_aa: CASRPGTESYGYTF
cdr3_length: 14
v_call: TRBV6-6
j_call: TRBJ1-2
clone_size: .

cdr3_aa: CASSQEAGPYNEQFF
cdr3_length: 15
v_call: TRBV3-1/TRBV3-2
j_call: TRBJ2-1
clone_size: few

cdr3_aa: CASSSSGLAGAEQFF
cdr3_length: 15
v_call: TRBV11-3
j_call: TRBJ2-1
clone_size: once

cdr3_aa: CASSTGQVREETQYF
cdr3_length: 15
v_call: TRBV11-3
j_call: TRBJ2-5
clone_size: .

cdr3_aa: CASSQEGQVSHTQYF
cdr3_length: 15
v_call: TRBV4-1
j_call: TRBJ2-3
clone_size: .

cdr3_aa: CASSKNRENYGYTF
cdr3_length: 14
v_call: TRBV19
j_call: TRBJ1-2
clone_size: .

cdr3_aa: CASSQGLAGGWTQETQYF
cdr3_length: 18
v_call: TRBV7-6
j_call: TRBJ2-5
clone_size: .

cdr3_aa: CASSPPGTGPTNTQYF
cdr3_length: 16
v_call: TRBV7-9
j_call: TRBJ2-3
clone_size: .

cdr3_aa: CASSPRDRQNTEAFF
cdr3_length: 15
v_call: TRBV9
j_call: TRBJ1-1
clone_size: .

cdr3_aa: CASSLGPGLAGNEQYF
cdr3_length: 16
v_call: TRBV5-1
j_call: TRBJ2-7
clone_size: .

cdr3_aa: CASSISRNTGELFF
cdr3_length: 14
v_call: TRBV19
j_call: TRBJ2-2
clone_size: .

cdr3_aa: CASSPTSGGATGIETQYF
cdr3_length: 18
v_call: TRBV9
j_call: TRBJ2-5
clone_size: .

cdr3_aa: CASRLGGAETQYF
cdr3_length: 13
v_call: TRBV13
j_call: TRBJ2-5
clone_size: .

cdr3_aa: CASSPSGIPYEQYF
cdr3_length: 14
v_call: TRBV27
j_call: TRBJ2-7
clone_size: .

cdr3_aa: CASSLVAKVAIRHTEAFF
cdr3_length: 18
v_call: TRBV27
j_call: TRBJ1-1
clone_size: .

cdr3_aa: CASSPVSAVRETQYF
cdr3_length: 15
v_call: TRBV7-9
j_call: TRBJ2-5
clone_size: once

cdr3_aa: CASSVAGGMVNEQFF
cdr3_length: 15
v_call: TRBV9
j_call: TRBJ2-1
clone_size: .

cdr3_aa: CASRPTGGAGNTEAFF
cdr3_length: 16
v_call: TRBV5-1
j_call: TRBJ1-1
clone_size: .

cdr3_aa: CASSYRGAGANVLTF
cdr3_length: 15
v_call: TRBV11-2
j_call: TRBJ2-6
clone_size: once

cdr3_aa: CASSSSTGNTYEQYF
cdr3_length: 15
v_call: TRBV12-1
j_call: TRBJ2-7
clone_size: .

cdr3_aa: CAWSVAGGTLQFF
cdr3_length: 13
v_call: TRBV30
j_call: TRBJ2-1
clone_size: .

cdr3_aa: CASSDPKGQFSPLHF
cdr3_length: 15
v_call: TRBV6-4
j_call: TRBJ1-6
clone_size: .

cdr3_aa: CASSRPGQGSYEQYF
cdr3_length: 15
v_call: TRBV25-1
j_call: TRBJ2-7
clone_size: .

cdr3_aa: CASSPRLGGTGELFF
cdr3_length: 15
v_call: TRBV7-2
j_call: TRBJ2-2
clone_size: .

cdr3_aa: CATSDPNRVGYTF
cdr3_length: 13
v_call: TRBV24-1
j_call: TRBJ1-2
clone_size: once

cdr3_aa: CASSQEGGGQGAEKLFF
cdr3_length: 17
v_call: TRBV4-1
j_call: TRBJ1-4
clone_size: .

cdr3_aa: CASSIPVFRADQPQHF
cdr3_length: 16
v_call: TRBV19
j_call: TRBJ1-5
clone_size: .

cdr3_aa: CASSLNRGEKLFF
cdr3_length: 13
v_call: TRBV12-3/TRBV12-4
j_call: TRBJ1-4
clone_size: .